Below are 2 T cell receptor beta chains sequenced from a single sample in a study of early T cells in non-severe SARS-CoV-2 infection (dated by TCRdb to the early 2020s). Library preparation employed 5' RACE. The sequencing machine was a NextSeq 500. The raw public data were reprocessed by TCRdb itself: fastp quality trimming at Q25, MiXCR clonotype calling, in-frame beta chains only. Rows are unified per CDR3 protein, each entry keeping the most common DNA and genes. This sample has about 50,000 distinct CDR3 sequences in its table, and almost 5.5% of those were observed once. About 5% of the sample comes from the top ten. The sample consisted of whole blood, taken at baseline. These receptors were taken from an adult who was a healthcare worker with PCR-confirmed SARS-CoV-2 infection or an uninfected control (not recorded which).

This rearrangement joins TRBV4-1 to TRBJ2-1; 13 nucleotides align to TRBD2. This CDR3 contains 18 residues. Looked up from germline, CDR1 is MGHRA and CDR2 is YSYEKL. V dropped 3 bases and J dropped 4; count of bases not matched to a gene: 9. CDR3 protein: CASSQDGLAGVSYNEQFF. Here the CDR3 DNA reads TGCGCCAGCAGCCAGGATGGACTAGCGGGAGTTTCTTACAATGAGCAGTTCTTC.

The J gene is TRBJ2-1, the V gene TRBV20-1; the D gene is possibly TRBD2 (6 bases). This CDR3 comprises 16 residues. Germline CDR1 DFQATT, CDR2 SNEGSKA (reference sequence). Trimming took 0 bases from V and 3 from J, leaving 15 bases between them. The CDR3, as DNA: TGCAGTGCTAGAGACCGACTGGGAGGAGACTACAATGAGCAGTTCTTC. This gives the protein CSARDRLGGDYNEQFF.